Below are 3 T cell receptor beta chains sequenced from a single sample in a study of sequential checkpoint blockade in melanoma. Data came from immunoSEQ multiplex PCR; TCRdb stores just in-frame clones and leaves some out. The repertoire has thousands of clones, about 23% of them found once; the top ten carry about 10%. As to treatment: randomized to nivolumab then ipilimumab (arm A) or the reverse (arm B). The sequences come from tumor tissue (inferred from file names), collected from a patient given nivolumab and ipilimumab in sequence. The receptors were gathered from a human donor with melanoma.

The chain employs TRBV11-3 and TRBJ2-3, with TRBD2 identical over 8 bases. The CDR3 length is 15 residues. The V segment lost 3 bases and the J segment 4 bases; nucleotides outside the gene matches: 6. The germline CDR1 and CDR2 sequences are SGHNT and YENEEA. CDR3 coding DNA: TGTGCCAGCAGCTTCGGGGGGGCAGGGGCAGATACGCAGTATTTT. Translated, it gives CASSFGGAGADTQYF. Complete variable domain (other parts from reference TRBV11-3 and TRBJ2-3): EAGVVQSPRYKIIEKKQPVAFWCNPISGHNTLYWYLQNLGQGPELLIRYENEEAVDDSQLPKDRFSAERLKGVDSTLKIQPAELGDSAVYLCASSFGGAGADTQYFGPGTRLTVL.

By share of the sample, this clone is medium-sized. The CDR3 sequence: CASSVGDRDQTQYF. The CDR3 bases are TGTGCCAGCAGCGTAGGCGATCGAGACCAGACCCAGTACTTC. The chain combines TRBV9 with TRBJ2-5; unclear D gene. The CDR3 extends over 14 amino acids. V was shortened by 0 bases and J by 6 bases, with 12 bases between the two germline ends. Germline V lookup: CDR1 SGDLS, CDR2 YYNGEE. Based on the CDR3 plus reference TRBV9 and TRBJ2-5, the full variable domain is DSGVTQTPKHLITATGQRVTLRCSPRSGDLSVYWYQQSLDQGLQFLIQYYNGEERAKGNILERFSAQQFPDLHSELNLSSLELGDSALYFCASSVGDRDQTQYFGPGTRLLVL.

This clone is medium-sized in the sample. The V and J genes are TRBV6-8 and TRBJ2-7, with 8 bases identical to TRBD2. This CDR3 spans 14 amino acids. CDR1 is MNHGY, CDR2 SAAAGT, per germline. V shed 10 bases, J shed 6 bases, and the junction held 14 bases outside the gene matches. CDR3 residues: CAIGRGGEEGEQYF. The DNA for the CDR3 is TGTGCCATCGGGAGGGGCGGGGAGGAGGGCGAGCAGTACTTC.